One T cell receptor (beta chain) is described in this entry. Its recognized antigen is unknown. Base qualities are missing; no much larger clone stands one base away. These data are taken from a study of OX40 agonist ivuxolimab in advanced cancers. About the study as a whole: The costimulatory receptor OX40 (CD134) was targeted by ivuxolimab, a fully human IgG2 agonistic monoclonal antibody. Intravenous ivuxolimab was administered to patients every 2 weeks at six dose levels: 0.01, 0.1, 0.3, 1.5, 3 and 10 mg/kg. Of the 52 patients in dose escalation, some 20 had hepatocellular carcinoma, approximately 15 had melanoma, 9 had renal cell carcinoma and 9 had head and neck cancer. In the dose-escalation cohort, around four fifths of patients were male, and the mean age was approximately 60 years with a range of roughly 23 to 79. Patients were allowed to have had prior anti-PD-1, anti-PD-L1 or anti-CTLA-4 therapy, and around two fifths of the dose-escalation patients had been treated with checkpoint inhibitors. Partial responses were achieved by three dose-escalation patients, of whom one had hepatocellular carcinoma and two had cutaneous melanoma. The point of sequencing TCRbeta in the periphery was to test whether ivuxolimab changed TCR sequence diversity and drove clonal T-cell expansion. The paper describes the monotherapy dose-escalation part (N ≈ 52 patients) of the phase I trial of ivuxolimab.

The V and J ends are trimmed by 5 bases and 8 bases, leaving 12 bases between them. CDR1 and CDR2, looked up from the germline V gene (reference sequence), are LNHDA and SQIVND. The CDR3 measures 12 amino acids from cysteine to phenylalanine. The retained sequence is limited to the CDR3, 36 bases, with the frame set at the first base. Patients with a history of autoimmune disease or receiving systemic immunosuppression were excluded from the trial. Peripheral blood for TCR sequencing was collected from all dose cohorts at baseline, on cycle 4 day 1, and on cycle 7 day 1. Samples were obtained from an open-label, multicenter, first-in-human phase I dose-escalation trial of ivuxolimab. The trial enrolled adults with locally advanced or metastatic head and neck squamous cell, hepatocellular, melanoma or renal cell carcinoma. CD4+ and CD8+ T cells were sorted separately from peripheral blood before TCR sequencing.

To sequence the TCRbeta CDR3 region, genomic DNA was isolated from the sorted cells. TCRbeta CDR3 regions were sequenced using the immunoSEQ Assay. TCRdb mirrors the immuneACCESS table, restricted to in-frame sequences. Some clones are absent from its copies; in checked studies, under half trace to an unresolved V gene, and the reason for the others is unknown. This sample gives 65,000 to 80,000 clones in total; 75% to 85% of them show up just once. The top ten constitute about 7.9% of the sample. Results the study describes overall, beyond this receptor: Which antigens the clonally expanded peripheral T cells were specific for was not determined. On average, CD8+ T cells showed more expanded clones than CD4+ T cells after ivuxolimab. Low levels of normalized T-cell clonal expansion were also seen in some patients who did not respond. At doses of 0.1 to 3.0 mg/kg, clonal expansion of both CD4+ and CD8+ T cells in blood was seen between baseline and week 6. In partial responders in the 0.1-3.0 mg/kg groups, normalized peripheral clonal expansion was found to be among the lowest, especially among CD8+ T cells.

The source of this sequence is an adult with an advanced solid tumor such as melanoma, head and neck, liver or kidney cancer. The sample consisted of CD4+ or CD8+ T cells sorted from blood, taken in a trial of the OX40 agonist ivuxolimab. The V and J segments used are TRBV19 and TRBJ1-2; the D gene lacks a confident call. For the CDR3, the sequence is CASSAWVYGYTF. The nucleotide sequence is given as TGTGCCAGTAGTGCCTGGGTTTACGGCTACACCTTC.